These 21 T cell receptor beta chains were sequenced from one sample in a study of human T cells and chemical hapten exposure. TCRdb ran MiXCR on the RACE reads and lists one entry per CDR3 protein. This sample has more than 65,000 distinct CDR3 sequences, with 25% to 40% found just once. Time point of the sample: patch test 1, 2 weeks after DPC sensitization. Treatment specified: therapeutic diphenylcyclopropenone sensitization with weekly scalp DPC. The specimen was whole blood, collected in connection with sensitization to the hapten diphenylcyclopropenone (DPC). These TCRs come from a man aged 35-49 years with alopecia areata. Some clones in this sample may be carry-over from other donors' samples.

The DNA of the CDR3 is TGCAGCGTTAAACTAGGGAGTGCTAATGAAAAACTGTTTTTT. Its protein product is CSVKLGSANEKLFF. The chain links TRBV29-1 to TRBJ1-4; D remains unclear. From germline, CDR1 is SQVTM and CDR2 ANQGSEA. CDR3 length: 14 residues. V lost 5 bases and J 3 bases, leaving 13 bases between the germline ends.

This chain connects TRBV7-9 to TRBJ1-2, with 7 positions matching TRBD1. Losses at the gene ends were 2 bases for V and 4 bases for J; bases not matched to a gene: 4. The germline V gene has CDR1 SEHNR and CDR2 FQNEAQ (reference sequence). CDR3 length: 14 amino acids. The CDR3 spells CASSLQGDSYGYTF. CDR3 DNA: TGTGCCAGCAGCTTACAGGGGGACAGCTATGGCTACACCTTC.

This clonotype was seen many times. The rearrangement links TRBV12-3 or TRBV12-4 to TRBJ2-3, with a tentative D call TRBD1 (6 bases). This CDR3 comprises 16 residues. Between the trimmed V and J ends, which lost 6 bases and 1 base, there was a span of 17 bases. DNA for the CDR3: TGTGCCAGCAGCCCAGTGACAGGAGCGCGCACAGATACGCAGTATTTT. Amino acids: CASSPVTGARTDTQYF.

V is TRBV20-1 and J is TRBJ2-3; D gene ambiguous. The CDR3 spans 11 residues. The ends were cut back, 0 bases at V and 4 bases at J, with 2 bases in the middle. CDR1 and CDR2 from the germline V gene are DFQATT and SNEGSKA (reference sequence). CDR3 in DNA: TGCAGTGCTAGAGACTCAGATACGCAGTATTTT. Amino acid sequence: CSARDSDTQYF.

This clonotype has a single count. This chain joins TRBV20-1 and TRBJ2-7; 7 bases match TRBD1. The V segment lost 6 bases and the J segment 0 bases; nucleotides outside the gene matches: 8. This CDR3 is built from 14 residues. Germline V gene sequence: CDR1 DFQATT, CDR2 SNEGSKA (reference sequence). The chain's CDR3 is CSAHNRGYSYEQYF. CDR3 sequence (DNA): TGCAGTGCCCATAACAGGGGTTACTCCTACGAGCAGTACTTC.

As regards this clonotype: One end of the junction does not line up with germline, which may come from a read error. This chain uses TRBV5-1 with TRBJ2-3, with D possibly matching TRBD1 (5 bases). The germline CDR1 and CDR2 sequences are SGHRS and YFSETQ. The CDR3 extends over 14 amino acids. The DNA for the CDR3 is TGCGCCAGCAGCAGTGGACAAGCCACAGATACGCAGTACTTT. It yields the protein CASSSGQATDTQYF.

This clonotype was picked up a small number of times. V and J are TRBV20-1 and TRBJ2-7; D could derive from TRBD1 or TRBD2 (5 bases each). Trimming removed 5 bases at V and 3 bases at J, with 8 bases between. The germline V gene encodes CDR1 DFQATT and CDR2 SNEGSKA (reference sequence). The length of the CDR3 is 11 residues. The CDR3 DNA follows: TGCAGTGCTCGGGACGGCTACGAGCAGTACTTC. Its translation is CSARDGYEQYF.

The rearrangement joins TRBV12-3 or TRBV12-4 to TRBJ2-6; D possibly uses TRBD1 or TRBD2 (5 bases each). V lost 4 bases to trimming and J lost 0 bases, with 10 bases between them. The CDR3 extends over 16 amino acids. DNA for the CDR3: TGTGCCAGCAGTTCCCCGGGACGCTCTGGGGCCAACGTCCTGACTTTC. This gives the protein CASSSPGRSGANVLTF.

The chain uses TRBV7-6 and TRBJ2-3; either TRBD1 or TRBD2 may fit D (5 bases each). The CDR3 extends over 16 amino acids. The V and J ends lost 4 bases and 7 bases respectively, with 21 bases between them. The germline gives CDR1 SGHVS, CDR2 FNYEAQ. The DNA of the CDR3 is TGTGCCAGCAGCTCCGGACAACTAGGAACATCACATACGCAGTATTTT. It encodes CASSSGQLGTSHTQYF. Together with reference TRBV7-6 and TRBJ2-3, the CDR3 gives the full variable domain: GAGVSQSPRYKVTKRGQDVALRCDPISGHVSLYWYRQALGQGPEFLTYFNYEAQQDKSGLPNDRFSAERPEGSISTLTIQRTEQRDSAMYRCASSSGQLGTSHTQYFGPGTRLTVL.

This chain connects TRBV20-1 to TRBJ1-5, with D unresolved. Trimming left V 5 bases short and J 5 bases short, with 7 bases between. The V gene's germline CDR1 is DFQATT and CDR2 SNEGSKA (reference sequence). The CDR3 contains 11 residues. The DNA of the CDR3 is TGCAGTGCTCGGGGAGATCAGCCCCAGCATTTT. Translating it yields CSARGDQPQHF.

This clonotype was found a few times. V and J are TRBV3-1 and TRBJ1-5; 7 nucleotides align to TRBD1. This CDR3 has 16 amino acids. CDR1 and CDR2 (germline): LGHDT, YNNKEL (reference sequence). V lost 0 bases, J lost 3 bases, and 5 bases stayed unmatched. The CDR3 region is CASSQERGLFNQPQHF. DNA of the CDR3: TGTGCCAGCAGCCAAGAAAGGGGGCTATTCAATCAGCCCCAGCATTTT.

The J gene is TRBJ2-1, the V gene TRBV7-3; 15 nucleotides line up with TRBD2. CDR1 and CDR2 (germline): SGHTA, FQGTGA. There are 15 residues in the CDR3. V shed 6 bases and J 7 bases; nucleotides not matched to a gene: 4. The CDR3, as DNA: TGTGCCAGCAGTCCGGGACTAGCGGGAGGAAATGAGCAGTTCTTC. Translated, it gives CASSPGLAGGNEQFF.

The V call is TRBV24-1, the J call TRBJ1-1; D gene uncertain. The CDR3 totals 16 residues. V was cut by 7 bases and J by 1 base, with 18 bases left in between. CDR1 KGHDR and CDR2 SFDVKD come from the germline V gene. CDR3 residues: CATRPRAGGPNTEAFF. CDR3 nucleotide sequence: TGTGCCACCAGGCCCCGGGCGGGAGGCCCGAACACTGAAGCTTTCTTT.

The chain uses TRBV7-9 and TRBJ2-1; D is possibly TRBD1 (6 bases). The CDR3 is made up of 11 amino acids. CDR1 is SEHNR and CDR2 is FQNEAQ in the germline V gene (reference sequence). The ends were cut back, 4 bases at V and 11 bases at J, with 9 bases in the middle. Here the CDR3 reads CASSSDRKQFF. CDR3 in DNA: TGTGCCAGCAGCTCAGACAGGAAGCAGTTCTTC.

The table lists this clonotype with a few counts. CDR3 region: CASSTGQGASVTQYF. Written as DNA, the CDR3 is TGTGCCAGCTCCACGGGACAGGGGGCTTCTGTGACCCAGTACTTC. This chain connects TRBV18 to TRBJ2-5, with TRBD1 identical over 12 bases. The CDR3 sequence is 15 residues long. J lost 7 bases, V lost 6 bases, and 9 bases had no gene match. Looked up from germline, CDR1 is KGHSH and CDR2 is LQKENI.

There are a few counts of this clonotype. This chain connects TRBV2 to TRBJ2-5, with 8 nucleotides matching TRBD1. The CDR3 loop spans 12 amino acids. Trimming took 8 bases from V and 4 from J; bases not matched to a gene: 3. The germline gives CDR1 SNHLY, CDR2 FYNNEI. The CDR3, as DNA: TGTGCCAGCGGACAGGGCAGAGAGACCCAGTACTTC. Protein: CASGQGRETQYF.

About this clonotype: Its ends do not fully match the called genes, so a read error is possible. The J gene is TRBJ1-1, the V gene TRBV7-2; tentatively, D is TRBD1 (5 bases). Germline CDR1 is SGHTA and CDR2 is FQGNSA. This CDR3 is 15 amino acids long. CDR3 nucleotide sequence: TGTGCCAGCAGCTTAGGGGGACGACCGAACACTGAAACTTTCTTT. It codes for CASSLGGRPNTETFF.

This chain uses TRBV5-1 with TRBJ2-5; 8 bases fit TRBD1. The CDR3 extends over 15 amino acids. Germline V lookup: CDR1 SGHRS, CDR2 YFSETQ. The V gene end was trimmed by 4 bases and the J gene end by 1 base; junction bases not matched to a gene: 6. The CDR3 DNA is TGCGCCAGCAGCCTGGACGGGACAGGCCAAGAGACCCAGTACTTC. This translates into CASSLDGTGQETQYF.

This clonotype occurred once. The chain couples TRBV6-5 to TRBJ2-2, with D possibly TRBD2 on 7 matching bases. The V end lost 2 bases, the J end lost 4 bases, and 14 bases lay between the germline ends. CDR1 is MNHEY, CDR2 SVGAGI, per germline. The CDR3 is made up of 16 amino acids. The CDR3 region has the DNA TGTGCCAGCAGTTACGGGGGGGCTAGGAGCACCGGGGAGCTGTTTTTT. Protein sequence: CASSYGGARSTGELFF.

In its sample, this clonotype ranks as medium-sized (0.01 to 0.1%). This chain connects TRBV27 to TRBJ2-2; D might be TRBD2 (6 bases). CDR3 length: 12 residues. V lost 6 bases and J 5 bases, leaving 7 bases between the germline ends. From germline, CDR1 is MNHEY and CDR2 SMNVEV (reference sequence). The CDR3 coding sequence is TGTGCCAGCAGGGGGGGTACCGGGGAGCTGTTTTTT. Its translation is CASRGGTGELFF.

The chain joins TRBV7-9 to TRBJ2-5; TRBD2 matches at 7 bases. The CDR3 totals 13 residues. Germline V gene sequence: CDR1 SEHNR, CDR2 FQNEAQ (reference sequence). J was trimmed by 2 bases and V by 6 bases; bases with no gene match: 3. The CDR3 loop reads CASRLGGQETQYF. CDR3 nucleotides: TGTGCCAGCAGGCTGGGAGGGCAAGAGACCCAGTACTTC.